These 25 T cell receptor beta chains were sequenced from one sample in a study of blood T cell repertoires in COVID-19. Produced via immunoSEQ multiplex PCR; TCRdb's table is partial and in-frame only. The repertoire holds around 80,000 clones, with about 88% as singletons. The specimen was peripheral blood. The origin of the receptors is a human donor in a cohort sampled during active COVID-19.

The chain carries TRBV6-2 or TRBV6-3 and TRBJ2-7; a weak D match, TRBD1 (6 bases). The CDR3 loop spans 13 amino acids. Germline loops: CDR1 MNHEY, CDR2 SVGEGT. Trimming cost V 3 bases and J 3 bases, with 9 bases left between them. The CDR3 DNA is TGTGCCAGCAGTTATCAGGGGATCTACGAGCAGTACTTC. It codes for CASSYQGIYEQYF.

The V and J genes are TRBV11-1 and TRBJ1-2; D might be TRBD1 (5 bases). This CDR3 contains 13 residues. Germline loops: CDR1 SGHAT, CDR2 FQDESV (reference sequence). The ends were cut back, 5 bases at V and 6 bases at J, with 13 bases in the middle. CDR3 bases: TGTGCCAGCAGCGAGGGGAGGAGGAATGGCTACACCTTC. Protein: CASSEGRRNGYTF.

A few counts support this clone. V is TRBV4-2 and J is TRBJ2-7, with D maybe TRBD2 (5 bases). The CDR3 spans 15 residues. V was pared by 0 bases and J by 2 bases, with 11 bases between. CDR1 LGHNA and CDR2 YNFKEQ come from the germline V gene. The chain's CDR3 is CASSQEYREPYEQYF. The CDR3 DNA follows: TGTGCCAGCAGCCAAGAATACCGGGAACCCTACGAGCAGTACTTC.

This sequence joins TRBV21-1 and TRBJ1-5; the DNA was not used to check the table's D call, TRBD1. TRBV21-1 is reported as a pseudogene. The CDR3 sequence is 21 residues long. The CDR3 region has the DNA TGTGCCAGCAGCAACCGCCGAAAGCCTACAGGGGACAACTATAGCAATCAGCCCCAGCATTTT. It yields the protein CASSNRRKPTGDNYSNQPQHF.

The CDR3 DNA sequence: TGTGCCAGCAGCCAAGAGACCTGGACAGGGTATTACTTC. Its translation: CASSQETWTGYYF. V and J are TRBV3-1 (or the pseudogene TRBV3-2) and TRBJ2-7, with TRBD1 matching 8 bases. The J segment lost 13 bases and the V segment lost 0 bases, leaving 8 bases of the junction unmatched. Germline CDR1 LGHDT, CDR2 YNNKEL (reference sequence). The CDR3 runs 13 residues.

V is TRBV28 and J is TRBJ1-2, with 10 nucleotides matching TRBD1. Trimming at V came to 6 bases and at J to 4 bases, leaving 5 bases not matched to a gene. The CDR3 has 14 amino acids. The germline CDR1 and CDR2 sequences are MDHEN and SYDVKM. The CDR3 spells CASSDRGRAYGYTF. The CDR3 bases are TGTGCCAGCAGCGACAGGGGGCGGGCCTATGGCTACACCTTC.

The V and J genes are TRBV30 and TRBJ2-2, with TRBD2 matching over 13 bases. The germline CDR1 and CDR2 sequences are GTSNPN and SVGIG (reference sequence). Trimming at V came to 5 bases and at J to 8 bases, leaving 17 bases not matched to a gene. The CDR3 totals 18 residues. The CDR3 sequence: CAWSGGLRLAGGTGELFF. In nucleotides, the CDR3 is TGTGCCTGGTCAGGGGGCCTGAGACTAGCGGGGGGAACTGGGGAGCTGTTTTTT.

J is TRBJ2-2 and V is TRBV5-1; TRBD1 might be the D (5 bases). The V gene lost 5 bases and the J gene lost 6 bases, with 20 bases spanning the gap. From germline, CDR1 is SGHRS and CDR2 YFSETQ. The length of the CDR3 is 16 residues. CDR3 protein: CASRGPPFRRAGELFF. CDR3 nucleotide sequence: TGCGCCAGCAGAGGCCCACCTTTCCGCAGGGCCGGGGAGCTGTTTTTT.

The rearrangement uses TRBV3-1 (or the pseudogene TRBV3-2) and TRBJ2-7; 8 bases map to TRBD1. Germline CDR1 is LGHDT and CDR2 is YNNKEL (reference sequence). The CDR3 extends over 16 amino acids. The junction had 7 bases not matched to a gene; V was cut back by 1 base and J by 2 bases. The CDR3 DNA reads as TGTGCCAGCAGCCAAGGGGGAAACAGGGGGACCTACGAGCAGTACTTC. Its translation: CASSQGGNRGTYEQYF.

V gene TRBV27 combines with J gene TRBJ2-3, with D possibly TRBD1 on 5 matching bases. Trimming stripped 0 bases from V and 4 bases from J, with 8 bases between. The germline V gene encodes CDR1 MNHEY and CDR2 SMNVEV (reference sequence). The CDR3 length is 14 residues. In DNA form, the CDR3 reads TGTGCCAGCAGTTTATCGGGGCCCGCAGATACGCAGTATTTT. This encodes CASSLSGPADTQYF.

This clone showed up just a few times. This rearrangement joins TRBV5-6 to TRBJ2-2; D not certain. The CDR3 extends over 12 amino acids. Germline V gene lookup returns CDR1 SGHDT and CDR2 YYEEEE. Trimming pared 4 bases from V and 6 bases from J, leaving 7 bases between. In DNA form, the CDR3 reads TGTGCCAGCAGCCCTCGAGCCGGGGAGCTGTTTTTT. It encodes CASSPRAGELFF.

The V and J genes are TRBV19 and TRBJ2-7, with D perhaps TRBD1 (5 bases). Germline V lookup: CDR1 LNHDA, CDR2 SQIVND (reference sequence). The CDR3 sequence is 13 residues long. Trimming took 3 bases from V and 0 from J, leaving 6 bases between them. The CDR3 loop is CASSMTDSYEQYF. The CDR3 DNA sequence: TGTGCCAGTAGTATGACAGACTCCTACGAGCAGTACTTC.

The chain carries TRBV5-1 and TRBJ2-7; 9 nucleotides line up with TRBD1. The J segment lost 6 bases and the V segment lost 6 bases, leaving 13 bases of the junction unmatched. Germline V lookup: CDR1 SGHRS, CDR2 YFSETQ. The CDR3 length is 15 residues. The DNA of the CDR3 is TGCGCCAGCAAGAAACGGGACAGGGACCTCGGCGAGCAGTACTTC. Translating gives CASKKRDRDLGEQYF.

This chain joins TRBV18 and TRBJ2-6; 9 nucleotides line up with TRBD1. The length of the CDR3 is 16 residues. Trimming cost V 3 bases and J 4 bases; bases outside gene matches: 4. Germline V gives CDR1 KGHSH, CDR2 LQKENI. The CDR3 reads CASSPDRGLGANVLTF. In DNA, the CDR3 is TGTGCCAGCTCACCGGACAGGGGCCTCGGGGCCAACGTCCTGACTTTC.

The chain joins TRBV7-9 to TRBJ1-6, with TRBD1 matching 10 bases. The V and J ends lost 3 bases and 6 bases, in that order; junction bases with no gene match: 5. The CDR3 covers 16 residues. From germline, CDR1 is SEHNR and CDR2 FQNEAQ (reference sequence). The CDR3 here is CASSLGDRGPNSPLHF. CDR3 DNA sequence: TGTGCCAGCAGCTTGGGGGACAGGGGCCCTAATTCACCCCTCCACTTT.

V gene TRBV7-2 combines with J gene TRBJ1-4; 7 nucleotides align to TRBD1. The CDR3 has 15 residues. Germline V lookup: CDR1 SGHTA, CDR2 FQGNSA. V trimming: 6 bases; J trimming: 8 bases; junction bases outside the gene matches: 12. The chain's CDR3 is CASRTQGTRGEKLFF. The CDR3 DNA reads TGTGCCAGCAGGACACAGGGGACTCGTGGGGAAAAACTGTTTTTT.

This clone was seen a handful of times. The genes are TRBV12-3 or TRBV12-4 and TRBJ2-7, with a tentative D call TRBD2 (6 bases). V shed 5 bases and J shed 3 bases, with 8 bases lying between them. This CDR3 spans 12 amino acids. The CDR3 loop is CASSQTSYEQYF. The DNA of the CDR3 is TGTGCCAGCAGTCAGACTAGCTACGAGCAGTACTTC.

This chain uses TRBV5-6 with TRBJ1-2, with TRBD1 matching over 9 bases. Trimming cost V 5 bases and J 2 bases; bases outside gene matches: 4. Germline V gene sequence: CDR1 SGHDT, CDR2 YYEEEE. CDR3 size: 14 residues. CDR3 nucleotide sequence: TGTGCCAGCAGGCGAGGACAGGGGAACTATGGCTACACCTTC. Translated, it gives CASRRGQGNYGYTF.

The chain employs TRBV7-6 and TRBJ1-1; maybe TRBD1 (5 bases). CDR1 and CDR2 from the germline V gene are SGHVS and FNYEAQ. The CDR3 spans 15 residues. V lost 1 base and J 1 base, leaving 10 bases between the germline ends. The CDR3 sequence: CASSLDRRGNTEAFF. The CDR3, as DNA: TGTGCCAGCAGCTTAGACCGGAGGGGGAACACTGAAGCTTTCTTT.

The count of this clone is one. V usage is TRBV6-6 and J usage is TRBJ2-4, with D tentatively TRBD2 (5 bases). V gave up 10 bases and J gave up 3 bases, with 16 bases separating them. The CDR3 is made up of 14 amino acids. CDR1 MNHNY and CDR2 SVGAGI come from the germline V gene (reference sequence). The CDR3 coding sequence is TGTGCCACATCCCCCTCCGGACTCAAAAACATTCAGTACTTC. As protein: CATSPSGLKNIQYF.

The chain uses TRBV6-2 or TRBV6-3 and TRBJ1-5; a possible D gene is TRBD1 (6 bases). Germline V CDR1 and CDR2: MNHEY, SVGEGT. The CDR3 covers 19 residues. V shed 4 bases and J shed 0 bases, with 22 bases lying between them. The CDR3 DNA sequence: TGTGCCAGCAGTTGGGTGACGGGGGGCGCCCCTTATAGCAATCAGCCCCAGCATTTT. Translating gives CASSWVTGGAPYSNQPQHF.

The rearrangement links TRBV29-1 to TRBJ2-7; D unclear. The V gene lost 6 bases and the J gene lost 4 bases, with 13 bases spanning the gap. CDR1 SQVTM and CDR2 ANQGSEA come from the germline V gene. This CDR3 has 12 residues. The CDR3 is CSVQDKEYEQYF. Here the CDR3 DNA reads TGCAGCGTCCAAGACAAGGAATACGAGCAGTACTTC.

The chain carries TRBV9 and TRBJ1-6; D ambiguous. The V and J ends lost 3 bases and 8 bases respectively, with 9 bases between them. CDR3 length: 13 amino acids. Germline V CDR1 and CDR2: SGDLS, YYNGEE. For the CDR3, the DNA is TGTGCCAGCAGCGAGACAAGGTATTCACCCCTCCACTTT. It codes for CASSETRYSPLHF.

The chain uses TRBV6-1 and TRBJ2-7, with D unresolved. Trimming removed 1 base from V and 2 bases from J, with 9 bases in between. The V gene's germline CDR1 is MNHNS and CDR2 SASEGT. This CDR3 spans 14 amino acids. As DNA, the CDR3 is TGTGCCAGCAGTGAAGATGACATTACCTACGAGCAGTACTTC. Translated, it gives CASSEDDITYEQYF.

The chain uses TRBV5-1 and TRBJ2-2, with 8 bases matching TRBD2. The J segment lost 2 bases and the V segment lost 4 bases, leaving 10 bases of the junction unmatched. The CDR3 is made up of 17 amino acids. Germline V gives CDR1 SGHRS, CDR2 YFSETQ. The CDR3 DNA is TGCGCCAGCAGCCGGAAGAAGAGCGGGGGCAACACCGGGGAGCTGTTTTTT. Translation gives CASSRKKSGGNTGELFF.